The 17 T cell receptor beta chains below come from one sample, sequenced in a study of blood T cell repertoires in COVID-19. Assay used: immunoSEQ multiplex PCR; TCRdb lists only in-frame clones, some missing. The table has about 130,000 clones, around three quarters seen once; the top ten hold about 39%. Input material: peripheral blood. The receptors here all came from a man in his forties with active or convalescent COVID-19.

This clone appeared a single time. The J gene is TRBJ1-5, the V gene TRBV7-9; 8 bases are a match to TRBD1. This CDR3 spans 14 amino acids. Trimming removed 4 bases from V and 8 bases from J; junction bases left unmatched: 7. CDR1 is SEHNR, CDR2 FQNEAQ, per germline (reference sequence). CDR3 nucleotides: TGTGCCAGCAGCTCCGGACAGGGTGGGGAGCCCCAGCATTTT. It specifies CASSSGQGGEPQHF.

The J gene is TRBJ1-1, the V gene TRBV28; the D gene is possibly TRBD1 (6 bases). Trimming shortened V by 1 base and J by 4 bases, and 13 bases separated the two germline ends. Per germline, CDR1 MDHEN and CDR2 SYDVKM. This CDR3 comprises 15 residues. CDR3 loop: CASSLFGQRGTEAFF. The CDR3, as DNA: TGTGCCAGCAGTTTATTCGGACAGAGAGGCACTGAAGCTTTCTTT.

The chain has TRBV7-9 and TRBJ1-2; D not resolved. The CDR3 extends over 16 amino acids. Looked up from germline, CDR1 is SEHNR and CDR2 is FQNEAQ (reference sequence). V was pared by 5 bases and J by 0 bases, with 16 bases between. This CDR3 reads CASSPEAAEANYGYTF. In DNA form, the CDR3 reads TGTGCCAGCAGCCCCGAGGCGGCAGAAGCTAACTATGGCTACACCTTC. The full variable domain, with the rest looked up from reference TRBV7-9 and TRBJ1-2, is DTGVSQNPRHKITKRGQNVTFRCDPISEHNRLYWYRQTLGQGPEFLTYFQNEAQLEKSRLLSDRFSAERPKGSFSTLEIQRTEQGDSAMYLCASSPEAAEANYGYTFGSGTRLTVV.

V is TRBV11-2 and J is TRBJ2-5, with D perhaps matching TRBD1 (6 bases). V was pared by 5 bases and J by 7 bases, with 17 bases between. Germline-derived CDR1 and CDR2 are SGHAT and FQNNGV. This CDR3 spans 14 amino acids. The CDR3, as DNA: TGTGCCAGCAGCCCAGGGACATCCGCTGTGACCCAGTACTTC. Protein: CASSPGTSAVTQYF.

This chain uses TRBV9 with TRBJ1-4, with D perhaps matching TRBD1 (5 bases). The CDR3 has 15 residues. Germline V gene data show CDR1 as SGDLS and CDR2 as YYNGEE. The V gene lost 4 bases and the J gene lost 7 bases, with 17 bases spanning the gap. CDR3 sequence: CASSSRGVRPEKLFF. The CDR3 DNA reads as TGTGCCAGCAGCAGCCGGGGGGTTAGGCCTGAAAAACTGTTTTTT. Looking up the rest from reference TRBV9 and TRBJ1-4 gives the full variable domain: DSGVTQTPKHLITATGQRVTLRCSPRSGDLSVYWYQQSLDQGLQFLIQYYNGEERAKGNILERFSAQQFPDLHSELNLSSLELGDSALYFCASSSRGVRPEKLFFGSGTQLSVL.

Only a few counts were recorded for this clone. This chain links TRBV10-2 with TRBJ1-5; D remains unclear. Deletions cut 6 bases from V and 4 bases from J, with 10 bases between. This CDR3 is built from 13 residues. CDR1 and CDR2 from the germline V gene are WSHSY and SAAADI. The CDR3 DNA sequence: TGCGCCAGCAGGAACAGCCTGAATCAGCCCCAGCATTTT. Translation: CASRNSLNQPQHF.

The chain recombines TRBV18 with TRBJ2-2, with 9 bases identical to TRBD1. The V gene's germline CDR1 is KGHSH and CDR2 LQKENI. J was trimmed by 5 bases and V by 2 bases; bases with no gene match: 6. The CDR3 consists of 16 residues. DNA of the CDR3: TGTGCCAGCTCACCAACCGGGACAGGGTTTACCGGGGAGCTGTTTTTT. It specifies CASSPTGTGFTGELFF. Full variable domain (outside the CDR3, taken from reference TRBV18 and TRBJ2-2): NAGVMQNPRHLVRRRGQEARLRCSPMKGHSHVYWYRQLPEEGLKFMVYLQKENIIDESGMPKERFSAEFPKEGPSILRIQQVVRGDSAAYFCASSPTGTGFTGELFFGEGSRLTVL.

The sample holds one count of this clone. The rearrangement uses TRBV3-1 (or the pseudogene TRBV3-2) and TRBJ2-1; 9 positions agree with TRBD1. CDR1 and CDR2 (germline): LGHDT, YNNKEL (reference sequence). CDR3 length: 16 amino acids. With 0 bases clipped from V and 7 bases from J, the junction kept 7 bases outside the gene matches. The CDR3 DNA follows: TGTGCCAGCAGCCAAGATGGGAAACAGGGGGCGAATGAGCAGTTCTTC. Its protein is CASSQDGKQGANEQFF.

This clone was detected a few times. This chain links TRBV19 with TRBJ2-2, with D unresolved. The CDR3 covers 15 residues. Between the trimmed V and J ends, which lost 1 base and 4 bases, there was a span of 10 bases. CDR1 and CDR2 (germline): LNHDA, SQIVND (reference sequence). Written as DNA, the CDR3 is TGTGCCAGTAGTATAGGAGGAGCGTCCACCGGGGAGCTGTTTTTT. Encoded protein: CASSIGGASTGELFF.

The chain recombines TRBV7-9 with TRBJ2-1; D ambiguous. Germline V gene sequence: CDR1 SEHNR, CDR2 FQNEAQ (reference sequence). Trimming left V 4 bases short and J 7 bases short, with 11 bases between. The length of the CDR3 is 13 residues. In DNA form, the CDR3 reads TGTGCCAGCAGCTCGCGAGGCCGGAATGAGCAGTTCTTC. It encodes CASSSRGRNEQFF.

The chain carries TRBV7-9 and TRBJ2-2; tentatively, D is TRBD2 (5 bases). The V gene's germline CDR1 is SEHNR and CDR2 FQNEAQ (reference sequence). The CDR3 is 16 amino acids. V was cut by 3 bases and J by 0 bases, with 11 bases left in between. The CDR3 nucleotides are TGTGCCAGCAGCTTCCCCGGGATTTCGAACACCGGGGAGCTGTTTTTT. This gives the protein CASSFPGISNTGELFF. The full variable domain, in which reference TRBV7-9 and TRBJ2-2 provide the parts outside the CDR3, is DTGVSQNPRHKITKRGQNVTFRCDPISEHNRLYWYRQTLGQGPEFLTYFQNEAQLEKSRLLSDRFSAERPKGSFSTLEIQRTEQGDSAMYLCASSFPGISNTGELFFGEGSRLTVL.

The V and J genes are TRBV9 and TRBJ2-1; 10 bases line up with TRBD1. Germline V gene sequence: CDR1 SGDLS, CDR2 YYNGEE. The CDR3 is 16 residues long. V was clipped by 3 bases and J by 5 bases; unmatched bases: 8. The CDR3 here is CASSGTGGLGDNEQFF. CDR3 DNA: TGTGCCAGCAGCGGGACAGGGGGGCTGGGGGACAATGAGCAGTTCTTC.

This chain connects TRBV5-5 to TRBJ1-3; a possible D gene is TRBD1 (5 bases). Germline values: CDR1 SGHKS, CDR2 YYEKEE (reference sequence). The CDR3 has 14 residues. Trimming took off 4 bases at V and 2 bases at J, with 10 bases between the two ends. The CDR3 DNA follows: TGTGCCAGCAGCGGGGGGACTCCTGGAAACACCATATATTTT. Its protein is CASSGGTPGNTIYF.

CDR3 in DNA: TGTGCCAGCGGTACCGGTAACTATGGCTACACCTTC. This sequence encodes CASGTGNYGYTF. This chain joins TRBV2 and TRBJ1-2; no firm D call. The CDR3 is 12 residues long. V dropped 8 bases and J dropped 1 base, with 8 bases sitting between them. The V gene's germline CDR1 is SNHLY and CDR2 FYNNEI.

The V gene is TRBV4-1, the J gene TRBJ2-3; the D gene is possibly TRBD2 (5 bases). Per germline, CDR1 MGHRA and CDR2 YSYEKL. This CDR3 comprises 14 residues. V gave up 1 base and J gave up 4 bases, with 9 bases separating them. CDR3 coding DNA: TGCGCCAGCAGCCAAGGGCTAGCCGCAGATACGCAGTATTTT. Translation gives CASSQGLAADTQYF.

This chain joins TRBV7-3 and TRBJ1-1; 10 positions match TRBD1. The CDR3 consists of 13 residues. From germline, CDR1 is SGHTA and CDR2 FQGTGA. The V gene end was trimmed by 5 bases and the J gene end by 9 bases; junction bases not matched to a gene: 6. CDR3 sequence: CASSETGGRQAFF. The CDR3 DNA follows: TGTGCCAGCAGCGAGACAGGGGGCCGTCAAGCTTTCTTT.

This clone was observed once. V gene TRBV5-1 combines with J gene TRBJ2-7, with TRBD1 matching over 9 bases. Germline V gives CDR1 SGHRS, CDR2 YFSETQ. Losses at the gene ends were 0 bases for V and 7 bases for J; bases not matched to a gene: 5. The CDR3 contains 14 residues. The CDR3 DNA is TGCGCCAGCAGCTTGGACAGGGGGCGAAGTGAGCAGTACTTC. Translated: CASSLDRGRSEQYF.